This T cell receptor beta chain was sequenced in a study of cytomegalovirus exposure and HLA in healthy donors (dated by TCRdb to between 2016 and 2019). About the investigation overall: An earlier analysis of approximately 600 of the donors reported about 250 Gb of sequence data and more than 90 million unique TCR beta sequences from 150 million to 200 million T cells. An earlier analysis of about 620 of the donors applied high-throughput TCR beta sequencing to assess whether each TCR beta V gene segment acted as functional or pseudogenic. Of the roughly 400 genotyped donors, roughly 80% were placed in the genetic ancestry cluster associated with self-reported Caucasian donors. A later genetic analysis took genome-wide SNP genotypes for about three fifths of the roughly 670 donors and used that subset as a discovery cohort. In the later analysis, no new phenotypic data were used to find candidate immune exposures; instead, reliance was placed on TCR beta sequences and their occurrence across donors. The study profiled the T cell repertoires of 666 subjects by immunosequencing and related them to cytomegalovirus serostatus. The study combined high-throughput TCR immunosequencing, statistical association of individual TCRs with disease status, and machine learning to predict cytomegalovirus infection status. Donor age, sex, ethnicity and CMV serostatus were compiled alongside the repertoire data. The study aimed to test whether signatures of past pathogen exposure could be identified by cataloging public T cell receptors. An early release covering around 630 HLA-typed donors comprised around 300 gigabases of sequencing data and approximately 80 million unique TCR sequences. A separate validation cohort of roughly 120 different subjects was used in addition to the roughly 640-subject first cohort. On average, roughly 250,000 unique TCR beta nucleotide sequences were sequenced per donor among 398 genotyped donors of the cohort, with roughly 18% of those sequences being non-productive. Class I and class II HLA loci were covered by the typing at four-digit resolution. Four to six DR-DQ haplotypes were handled as single units for association and clustering because linkage in the cohort was strong. The number of typed donors differed by locus: roughly 620-630 for A, B, C, DRB1 and DQB1; 500 to 550 for DQA1; some 590 for DPA1; and some 430 for DPB1. A later analysis re-analyzed previously published TCR beta repertoires from about 600 donors and added high-resolution HLA genotyping to study TCR occurrence patterns. All discovery cohort repertoires had been generated using a single sequencing platform.

Concerning this clone: Its target antigen remains unknown. Base-call qualities are not available, and no considerably larger clone is one nucleotide away.

The cohort consisted of 650 to 850 healthy bone marrow donors. At the time of sampling, every cohort member was nominally healthy, though immune exposures that went unrecorded were likely present. The donor was CMV seropositive and was included in the group of 250 to 300 seropositive cohort members. A peripheral blood sample was collected from each donor, and TCR beta sequencing was performed on peripheral blood mononuclear cells. Genomic DNA was extracted from the blood cell samples with the Qiagen DNeasy Blood Extraction Kit. What the authors observed across the whole study: CMV serostatus was the only immune exposure information available for the cohort. Correlated functional status among segregating V segments might reflect linkage disequilibrium, but an unknown experimental factor could not be ruled out. Because counts were too low, roughly 18 rarely observed V segments, including chromosome 9 orphons, were left out of the earlier analysis of about 620 of the donors. Most TCR sequences were seen in very few donors, while some public TCRs were found in many individuals. In vitro tests confirmed that a few of the cytomegalovirus-associated TCR beta chains recognize cytomegalovirus antigens. Cytomegalovirus status was reported to be diagnosed by the classifier with high specificity and sensitivity in both the original and validation cohorts. In a later analysis, TCR association rates were found to vary across HLA loci, with the most associated TCRs seen for DRB1 alleles and the fewest for HLA-C alleles. The study gave a list of under 200 TCR beta chains associated with cytomegalovirus. When HLA alleles, especially DR and DQ, strongly co-occurred, TCR associations were difficult to assign to individual alleles. The presence/absence analyses assumed that sequencing depth was roughly uniform across donors, and that assumption may not be true. In a later genetic analysis, fewer N-insertions in productive TCRs were reported among donors in an Asian-associated ancestry cluster than the roughly 700-donor mean. It was suggested by the authors that the approach could potentially be generalized to other disease states and immunological phenotypes. A later analysis found that HLA-associated TCR beta chains were more clonally expanded and had lower generation probabilities than equally common non-associated chains. A group of highly shared sequence variants was considered likely to be a technical artifact of the sequencing pipeline. V-gene and J-gene trimming of TCR beta chains was associated with a missense DCLRE1C variant in a later genetic analysis, and the association was replicated in an independent cohort. A later analysis associated about 16,000 TCR beta sequences with specific HLA alleles at a false discovery rate of 0.05. The cohort was sequenced for TCR beta chains only, and without alpha or paired-chain data the features that could be detected were limited. The 87-base-pair reads could not distinguish some IMGT-functional V segments, including TRBV6-2 and TRBV6-3, so those segments were excluded. Several of the top co-occurrence clusters appeared to be linked to parvovirus B19, influenza, CMV and Epstein-Barr virus, according to a later analysis. Most CMV-associated TCR beta chains appeared to be HLA-restricted in a later analysis, and the HLA associations seemed to be driven largely by CMV exposure. An earlier analysis of approximately 590 of the donors showed that most TCR beta V segments appeared in productive rearrangements either about 90% or about 30% of the time, which broadly matched IMGT annotations. Because HLA typing was unavailable for some donors at each locus, only the typed subset was used in association tests. A further reported finding was that TCR beta sequences accurately predicted the HLA-A and HLA-B alleles for most subjects in the first cohort.

Libraries were made using the immunoSEQ multiplex PCR assay. The multiplex PCR relied on a mix of 60 forward primers for TCR Vbeta segments and 13 reverse primers for TCR Jbeta segments. The CDR3 region of rearranged TCR beta genes was amplified from genomic DNA with a multiplex PCR assay. On the Illumina HiSeq System, the amplified TCR beta libraries were sequenced as 87-base-pair reads. The authors' analysis ran thus. A later analysis counted tens of millions of unique TCR beta chains across the roughly 700 repertoires, and roughly 10 million of these chains were shared by at least two donors. Raw reads were error-corrected and collapsed into unique sequences by a nearest-neighbor algorithm in which closely related sequences were merged to remove PCR and sequencing errors. CDR3 sequences were aligned to IMGT reference sequences to assign V, D and J gene segments. For a sequence to be retained, at least a six-nucleotide match to both a V gene segment and a J gene segment was required. Rearrangements were called productive when the CDR3 lacked stop codons and stayed in frame with V and J; all others were non-productive. CDR3 was defined by IMGT convention, running from the second conserved V-encoded cysteine to the conserved J-encoded phenylalanine. The earlier analysis of about 570 of the donors excluded any sequence lacking an unambiguous match to a single V gene segment. In an earlier analysis of approximately 500 of the donors, a V segment was called functional when productive rearrangements were above 56.7%, and segregating when the standard deviation between donors exceeded 5%. A statistical classification framework was built for diagnosing cytomegalovirus status from the catalog of TCR beta chain sequences. A later analysis assigned V and J genes by comparing TCR nucleotide sequences with IMGT/GENE-DB human TR gene sequences. In a later analysis, CDR3 sequences and most-parsimonious VDJ recombination scenarios were assigned using the TCRdist pipeline. In a later analysis, each TCR beta chain was defined by its CDR3 amino acid sequence together with its V-gene family, and reads lacking a unique V-gene family were excluded. A later analysis removed 600 or so highly shared, low-generation-probability nucleotide sequences to deal with suspected cross-contamination and a sequencing artifact. In a later analysis, a clonal expansion index for each public chain was calculated from normalized within-repertoire ranks of inferred template counts. Generation probabilities in a later analysis came from a VDJ recombination model fitted to out-of-frame rearrangements, and those results were checked against IGoR. In a later analysis, TCR-TCR, TCR-HLA and TCR-CMV co-occurrence was scored with hypergeometric tests, and a repertoire-size bias correction was applied to TCR pairs. To estimate false discovery rates, a later analysis permuted the HLA or CMV assignments 20 times. In a later analysis, co-occurring TCRs were grouped using DBSCAN, with TCRdist sequence similarity added in when clustering inside HLA-allele-positive subsets. Co-occurrence clustering excluded repertoires with fewer than 30,000 or more than 120,000 public chains, plus five with anomalous nucleotide sharing. The clones in this table, taken by TCRdb from immuneACCESS, are in-frame only. Not every clone is retained; where verified, under half of the shortfall comes from an unresolved V gene, and the cause of the rest is unknown. V and J calls and clone size follow that table, whereas D and trimming were derived from the DNA. The sample table lists 180,000 or so clones, more than 75% of them with a count of one. Together, the top ten hold under 2.5% of the sample.

Reading from cysteine to phenylalanine, the CDR3 counts 15 amino acids. Only the CDR3 region is kept as DNA, spanning 45 bases read in frame from base 1. V was cut back by 1 base and J by 3 bases, leaving a gap of 13 bases between them. For CDR1 and CDR2, the germline V gene lists SGHVS and FNYEAQ. Rearrangement joined TRBV7-6 to TRBJ2-7; tentative D gene TRBD1, with 5 bases matching. The clonotype originates from a woman aged 25 to 45 in good health and CMV-seropositive. Sequences were obtained from PBMCs. CDR3 protein: CASSLEQEHYYEQYF. The nucleotide sequence is TGTGCCAGCAGCTTAGAACAGGAACACTACTACGAGCAGTACTTC.